Described below is a single T cell receptor beta chain sequence and its context. The table lists this clonotype with many counts. This receptor's antigen is unknown. The limits of the CDR3 on the DNA are not certain, so only TCRdb's listed CDR3 is given. This specimen comes from a study of T cells after yellow fever vaccination (dated by TCRdb to between 2018 and 2021). Some background on the complete study: Libraries from fractions with low cell numbers were prepared with the SMART-Seq v4 Ultra Low Input RNA kit. To follow T-cell clones before and after primary and booster YFV17D yellow fever vaccination, bulk TCR alpha and beta repertoires were sequenced over time. The cohort comprised two healthy male donors, one aged 18 to 29 and one aged 30 to 40 years. Blood was collected at multiple timepoints before and after primary and secondary immunization, and bulk PBMC replicates and cell subsets were isolated.

The germline V gene yields MNHEY for CDR1 and SVGEGT for CDR2. From the cysteine through the phenylalanine, the CDR3 covers 12 amino acids. TCR cDNA was made using 5'RACE template switching, a step that added a universal primer site and unique molecular identifiers. Priming of cDNA synthesis was performed from both the TCR alpha and TCR beta constant segments. Two PCR steps were used to amplify libraries, with sample barcodes and sequencing adapters being added in the second step. Libraries were sequenced on Illumina HiSeq 2500 (2x100 bp) or NovaSeq (2x150 bp). The study's own analysis went as follows. Demultiplexing of reads and collapsing into UMI consensus sequences were performed with MIGEC, and V(D)J alignment was carried out with MiXCR. Using edgeR on replicate PBMC samples, clonotypes were called vaccine-responding if FDR was below 0.01 and the log2 fold change was above 5 up to day 15. Bulk clonotypes were assigned CD4 or CD8 identity according to which sequenced CD4 or CD8 repertoire held them at higher abundance. TCRdb cleaned the public reads at Q25 with fastp, built clones with MiXCR and kept in-frame beta chains. Rows matching on CDR3 protein sequence are summarized as one entry with the most common DNA and genes. Here the V and J calls rest on TCRdb's processing, not on the authors' analysis. Within this sample are about 110,000 distinct CDR3 sequences, with 8.4% of them counted one time only. The biggest ten clones account for over 25% of the sample.

In the paper's terms, the treatment or condition label means: live attenuated yellow fever vaccine strain. A standard Ficoll-Paque protocol was used to isolate PBMCs from peripheral blood. CD4 and CD8 T-cell fractions were isolated with Dynabeads CD4 and CD8 positive selection kits. RNA was extracted with TriZol from bulk PBMCs, CD4 and CD8 fractions, and dextramer-positive and dextramer-negative fractions. General conclusions and limits of the study: After the booster, most clones that had expanded after primary vaccination were detected again (around 96% of CD4 and about 88% of CD8), suggesting broad maintenance of memory. The secondary T-cell response was weaker than the primary response but faster, peaking on day 5 instead of day 15. Because the study included only a couple of donors, the extent to which the findings can be generalized is limited. Computational filtering was needed because FACS-sorted repertoires could contain abundant contaminating clonotypes from the bulk population. A small fraction of clonotypes showed up in both the CD4 and CD8 compartments, probably as a result of convergent recombination.

The receptor's source is a man aged 30 to 39 who received the YFV17D yellow fever vaccine. The chain joins TRBV6-2 or TRBV6-3 to TRBJ1-2. This specimen was CD8+ T cells sorted from PBMCs, taken 45 days after the yellow fever booster vaccination. The CDR3 loop reads CASSSGLYGYTF.